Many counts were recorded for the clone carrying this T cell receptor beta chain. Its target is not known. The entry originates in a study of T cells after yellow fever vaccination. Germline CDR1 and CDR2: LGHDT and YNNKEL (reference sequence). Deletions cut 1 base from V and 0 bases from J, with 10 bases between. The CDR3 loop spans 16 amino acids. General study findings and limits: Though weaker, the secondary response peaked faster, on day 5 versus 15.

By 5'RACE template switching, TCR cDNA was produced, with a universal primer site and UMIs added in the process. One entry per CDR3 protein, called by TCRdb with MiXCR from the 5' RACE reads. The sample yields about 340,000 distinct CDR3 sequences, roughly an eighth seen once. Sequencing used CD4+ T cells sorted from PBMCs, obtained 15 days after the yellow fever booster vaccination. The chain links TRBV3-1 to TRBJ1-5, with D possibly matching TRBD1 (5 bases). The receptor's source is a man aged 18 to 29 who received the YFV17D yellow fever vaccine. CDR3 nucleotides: TGTGCCAGCAGCCAAGGAGGGACGGGTAGCAATCAGCCCCAGCATTTT. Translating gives CASSQGGTGSNQPQHF.